These T cell receptor beta chains were read from a single sample in a study of chemoradiotherapy in HPV16-positive cancers. Repertoires were generated with immunoSEQ multiplex PCR, while TCRdb's copy carries only in-frame clones and drops some. Of fewer than 40,000 clones listed, roughly 78% are singletons. Here the sequenced sample was blood, taken from a patient who underwent chemoradiotherapy. The receptors stem from a human donor with HPV-associated anogenital cancer. Each CDR3 is given with its conserved first and last residue. A D gene is named only where the DNA matches it firmly. Not every row has a clone size; where given, it reads once, few, many or a size class.

clone size: -; D gene: TRBD1; CDR3 length: 15; V gene: TRBV7-2; J gene: TRBJ1-4; CDR3 protein: CASSSGTGGVEKLFF; CDR3 DNA: TGTGCCAGCAGCTCAGGGACAGGGGGCGTTGAAAAACTGTTTTTT
clone size: -; D gene: -; CDR3 length: 14; V gene: TRBV5-1; J gene: TRBJ1-4; CDR3 protein: CASSTDSGNEKLFF; CDR3 DNA: TGCGCCAGCAGCACCGACAGTGGGAATGAAAAACTGTTTTTT
clone size: once; D gene: TRBD1; CDR3 length: 15; V gene: TRBV7-9; J gene: TRBJ2-7; CDR3 protein: CASSFFRTGAYEQYF; CDR3 DNA: TGTGCCAGCAGCTTCTTTCGGACAGGGGCCTACGAGCAGTACTTC
clone size: once; D gene: -; CDR3 length: 16; V gene: TRBV5-6; J gene: TRBJ1-1; CDR3 protein: CASSLAGGTVNTEAFF; CDR3 DNA: TGTGCCAGCAGCTTGGCCGGAGGGACGGTGAACACTGAAGCTTTCTTT
clone size: -; D gene: TRBD1; CDR3 length: 13; V gene: TRBV7-2; J gene: TRBJ1-2; CDR3 protein: CASSSGQGYGYTF; CDR3 DNA: TGTGCCAGCAGTTCTGGACAGGGTTACGGCTACACCTTC
clone size: -; D gene: TRBD2; CDR3 length: 18; V gene: TRBV7-9; J gene: TRBJ2-7; CDR3 protein: CASSLRGTSGGASDEQYF; CDR3 DNA: TGTGCCAGCAGCCTCAGAGGGACTAGCGGGGGGGCCTCAGACGAGCAGTACTTC
clone size: -; D gene: -; CDR3 length: 16; V gene: TRBV6-1; J gene: TRBJ2-5; CDR3 protein: CASSEFHGGLQETQYF; CDR3 DNA: TGTGCCAGCAGTGAATTTCACGGGGGCCTCCAAGAGACCCAGTACTTC
clone size: -; D gene: -; CDR3 length: 16; V gene: TRBV5-1; J gene: TRBJ2-1; CDR3 protein: CASSLRQTSSYNEQFF; CDR3 DNA: TGCGCCAGCAGCTTACGGCAGACGAGCTCCTACAATGAGCAGTTCTTC
clone size: -; D gene: TRBD1; CDR3 length: 13; V gene: TRBV6-5; J gene: TRBJ1-2; CDR3 protein: CASSNDRVEGYTF; CDR3 DNA: TGTGCCAGCAGTAATGACAGGGTAGAGGGCTACACCTTC
clone size: -; D gene: TRBD2; CDR3 length: 16; V gene: TRBV27; J gene: TRBJ2-5; CDR3 protein: CASSLSIAGVQETQYF; CDR3 DNA: TGTGCCAGCAGTTTATCGATAGCGGGGGTACAAGAGACCCAGTACTTC
clone size: large; D gene: -; CDR3 length: 16; V gene: TRBV27; J gene: TRBJ2-6; CDR3 protein: CASSFYSGSGANVLTF; CDR3 DNA: TGTGCCAGCAGTTTCTATTCTGGCTCTGGGGCCAACGTCCTGACTTTC
clone size: few; D gene: -; CDR3 length: 16; V gene: TRBV2; J gene: TRBJ1-5; CDR3 protein: CASSVRHSISNQPQHF; CDR3 DNA: TGTGCCAGCAGCGTTCGTCACAGTATTAGTAATCAGCCCCAGCATTTT
clone size: -; D gene: -; CDR3 length: 17; V gene: TRBV15; J gene: TRBJ2-1; CDR3 protein: CATSSGSGQPSYNEQFF; CDR3 DNA: TGTGCCACCAGCAGTGGGTCTGGCCAGCCCTCCTACAATGAGCAGTTCTTC
clone size: -; D gene: -; CDR3 length: 16; V gene: TRBV27; J gene: TRBJ1-6; CDR3 protein: CASRPGGNLLNSPLHF; CDR3 DNA: TGTGCCAGCCGCCCGGGAGGGAACCTTTTAAATTCACCCCTCCACTTT
clone size: -; D gene: -; CDR3 length: 14; V gene: TRBV11-1; J gene: TRBJ1-2; CDR3 protein: CASTHGGQGNGYTF; CDR3 DNA: TGTGCCAGCACCCATGGAGGGCAGGGGAATGGCTACACCTTC
clone size: once; D gene: TRBD1; CDR3 length: 16; V gene: TRBV7-8; J gene: TRBJ1-4; CDR3 protein: CASSSRDSSTNEKLFF; CDR3 DNA: TGTGCCAGCAGCTCAAGGGACAGTTCAACTAATGAAAAACTGTTTTTT
clone size: few; D gene: TRBD2; CDR3 length: 15; V gene: TRBV7-3; J gene: TRBJ2-5; CDR3 protein: CASSLQAGGPETQYF; CDR3 DNA: TGTGCCAGCAGCCTCCAAGCGGGGGGGCCGGAGACCCAGTACTTC
clone size: once; D gene: -; CDR3 length: 13; V gene: TRBV25-1; J gene: TRBJ1-2; CDR3 protein: CASGTGQAYGYTF; CDR3 DNA: TGTGCCAGCGGGACTGGGCAGGCTTATGGCTACACCTTC
clone size: -; D gene: -; CDR3 length: 14; V gene: TRBV15; J gene: TRBJ1-3; CDR3 protein: CATSPRGSGNTIYF; CDR3 DNA: TGTGCCACCAGCCCCAGGGGATCAGGAAACACCATATATTTT
clone size: -; D gene: -; CDR3 length: 12; V gene: TRBV11-2; J gene: TRBJ2-1; CDR3 protein: CASSLDWNEQFF; CDR3 DNA: TGTGCCAGCAGCTTAGACTGGAATGAGCAGTTCTTC
clone size: -; D gene: -; CDR3 length: 13; V gene: TRBV2; J gene: TRBJ1-1; CDR3 protein: CASSEVFRGEAFF; CDR3 DNA: TGTGCCAGCAGTGAAGTCTTCCGGGGGGAAGCTTTCTTT
clone size: -; D gene: TRBD1; CDR3 length: 18; V gene: TRBV15; J gene: TRBJ2-1; CDR3 protein: CATSRGQGATTSYNEQFF; CDR3 DNA: TGTGCCACCAGCCGGGGACAGGGGGCGACCACCTCCTACAATGAGCAGTTCTTC
clone size: -; D gene: -; CDR3 length: 16; V gene: TRBV19; J gene: TRBJ1-3; CDR3 protein: CASSGGGAISGNTIYF; CDR3 DNA: TGTGCCAGTAGTGGGGGAGGCGCGATCTCTGGAAACACCATATATTTT
clone size: -; D gene: -; CDR3 length: 13; V gene: TRBV7-6; J gene: TRBJ2-2; CDR3 protein: CASSLEGFGELFF; CDR3 DNA: TGTGCCAGCAGCTTAGAGGGGTTCGGGGAGCTGTTTTTT
clone size: -; D gene: -; CDR3 length: 17; V gene: TRBV10-2; J gene: TRBJ2-1; CDR3 protein: CASSRQGAGGSYNEQFF; CDR3 DNA: TGCGCCAGCAGTAGACAGGGCGCGGGGGGCTCCTACAATGAGCAGTTCTTC
clone size: -; D gene: -; CDR3 length: 14; V gene: TRBV5-4; J gene: TRBJ1-4; CDR3 protein: CASSLVGTNEKLFF; CDR3 DNA: TGTGCCAGCAGCTTGGTGGGCACTAATGAAAAACTGTTTTTT
clone size: -; D gene: -; CDR3 length: 14; V gene: TRBV5-8; J gene: TRBJ2-1; CDR3 protein: CASSFRTAYNEQFF; CDR3 DNA: TGTGCCAGCAGCTTTAGGACAGCCTACAATGAGCAGTTCTTC
clone size: -; D gene: -; CDR3 length: 14; V gene: TRBV9; J gene: TRBJ2-3; CDR3 protein: CASSVASGRDTQYF; CDR3 DNA: TGTGCCAGCAGCGTAGCTTCAGGGAGGGATACGCAGTATTTT
clone size: few; D gene: -; CDR3 length: 16; V gene: TRBV5-1; J gene: TRBJ1-2; CDR3 protein: CASSSDPGGINRGYTF; CDR3 DNA: TGCGCCAGCAGCTCCGACCCCGGGGGCATCAACCGTGGCTACACCTTC
clone size: -; D gene: -; CDR3 length: 15; V gene: TRBV7-8; J gene: TRBJ1-5; CDR3 protein: CASSLAVGINQPQHF; CDR3 DNA: TGTGCCAGCAGCTTAGCGGTCGGAATCAATCAGCCCCAGCATTTT
clone size: few; D gene: -; CDR3 length: 14; V gene: TRBV18; J gene: TRBJ1-1; CDR3 protein: CASSPTGGSTEAFF; CDR3 DNA: TGTGCCAGCTCACCTACCGGGGGCAGCACTGAAGCTTTCTTT
clone size: -; D gene: TRBD1; CDR3 length: 15; V gene: TRBV10-3; J gene: TRBJ1-4; CDR3 protein: CAISERAGGGEKLFF; CDR3 DNA: TGTGCCATCAGTGAGAGGGCAGGGGGGGGTGAAAAACTGTTTTTT
clone size: -; D gene: -; CDR3 length: 13; V gene: TRBV30; J gene: TRBJ1-3; CDR3 protein: CAWTGSSGNTIYF; CDR3 DNA: TGTGCCTGGACCGGGAGCTCTGGAAACACCATATATTTT
clone size: -; D gene: TRBD1; CDR3 length: 14; V gene: TRBV7-8; J gene: TRBJ2-7; CDR3 protein: CASRDREGNYEQYF; CDR3 DNA: TGTGCCAGCAGGGACAGGGAAGGCAACTACGAGCAGTACTTC
clone size: -; D gene: -; CDR3 length: 17; V gene: TRBV18; J gene: TRBJ1-1; CDR3 protein: CASSPRTRGRADTEAFF; CDR3 DNA: TGTGCCAGCTCACCTCGGACAAGGGGTAGGGCCGACACTGAAGCTTTCTTT
clone size: -; D gene: -; CDR3 length: 13; V gene: TRBV4-3; J gene: TRBJ1-2; CDR3 protein: CASSPSAGYGYTF; CDR3 DNA: TGCGCCAGCAGCCCCTCGGCCGGGTATGGCTACACCTTC
clone size: -; D gene: -; CDR3 length: 13; V gene: TRBV4-3; J gene: TRBJ2-7; CDR3 protein: CASSLQQTDHQYF; CDR3 DNA: TGCGCCAGCAGCCTTCAACAGACAGACCATCAGTACTTC
clone size: -; D gene: TRBD1; CDR3 length: 14; V gene: TRBV25-1; J gene: TRBJ1-2; CDR3 protein: CASSERGLLYGYTF; CDR3 DNA: TGTGCCAGCAGTGAAAGGGGGCTTCTCTATGGCTACACCTTC
clone size: -; D gene: -; CDR3 length: 11; V gene: TRBV6-6; J gene: TRBJ1-1; CDR3 protein: CASRLQAEAFF; CDR3 DNA: TGTGCCAGCAGGCTACAGGCTGAAGCTTTCTTT
clone size: once; D gene: -; CDR3 length: 15; V gene: TRBV11-3; J gene: TRBJ2-6; CDR3 protein: CASSLGSSGANVLTF; CDR3 DNA: TGTGCCAGCAGCCTTGGGAGCTCTGGGGCCAACGTCCTGACTTTC
clone size: -; D gene: -; CDR3 length: 14; V gene: TRBV5-5; J gene: TRBJ1-6; CDR3 protein: CASSREAGNSPLHF; CDR3 DNA: TGTGCCAGCAGCCGGGAGGCAGGGAATTCACCCCTCCACTTT
clone size: -; D gene: TRBD1; CDR3 length: 14; V gene: TRBV5-1; J gene: TRBJ1-2; CDR3 protein: CASKEGQSRYGYTF; CDR3 DNA: TGCGCCAGCAAGGAGGGACAGTCCCGCTATGGCTACACCTTC
clone size: -; D gene: -; CDR3 length: 15; V gene: TRBV7-2; J gene: TRBJ2-3; CDR3 protein: CASSQAGWGPDTQYF; CDR3 DNA: TGTGCCAGCAGCCAAGCGGGCTGGGGGCCAGATACGCAGTATTTT
clone size: -; D gene: -; CDR3 length: 13; V gene: TRBV5-4; J gene: TRBJ2-3; CDR3 protein: CASSLEVTDTQYF; CDR3 DNA: TGTGCCAGCAGCTTGGAGGTGACAGATACGCAGTATTTT
clone size: -; D gene: TRBD1; CDR3 length: 12; V gene: TRBV14; J gene: TRBJ2-7; CDR3 protein: CASSQDRVQQYF; CDR3 DNA: TGTGCCAGCAGCCAGGACAGGGTTCAGCAGTACTTC
clone size: once; D gene: TRBD1; CDR3 length: 12; V gene: TRBV30; J gene: TRBJ2-2; CDR3 protein: CAWRQGTGELFF; CDR3 DNA: TGTGCCTGGAGACAGGGGACCGGGGAGCTGTTTTTT
clone size: once; D gene: TRBD2; CDR3 length: 16; V gene: TRBV5-4; J gene: TRBJ2-1; CDR3 protein: CASETSSGARWNEQFF; CDR3 DNA: TGTGCCAGCGAAACTTCGAGCGGGGCTAGGTGGAATGAGCAGTTCTTC
clone size: -; D gene: TRBD1; CDR3 length: 16; V gene: TRBV5-6; J gene: TRBJ2-7; CDR3 protein: CASSLMGTGGSYEQYF; CDR3 DNA: TGTGCCAGCAGCCTTATGGGGACAGGGGGATCCTACGAGCAGTACTTC
clone size: -; D gene: -; CDR3 length: 13; V gene: TRBV27; J gene: TRBJ1-6; CDR3 protein: CASMDGNNSPLHF; CDR3 DNA: TGTGCCAGCATGGATGGGAATAATTCACCCCTCCACTTT
clone size: -; D gene: TRBD1; CDR3 length: 17; V gene: TRBV19; J gene: TRBJ1-3; CDR3 protein: CASSAGDSKYSGNTIYF; CDR3 DNA: TGTGCCAGTAGTGCCGGGGACAGCAAATACTCTGGAAACACCATATATTTT
clone size: -; D gene: -; CDR3 length: 14; V gene: TRBV2; J gene: TRBJ1-2; CDR3 protein: CASREQGPSGGYTF; CDR3 DNA: TGTGCCAGCAGAGAACAGGGCCCTAGCGGTGGCTACACCTTC
clone size: few; D gene: -; CDR3 length: 15; V gene: TRBV4-3; J gene: TRBJ1-1; CDR3 protein: CASSQDAALNTEAFF; CDR3 DNA: TGCGCCAGCAGCCAAGACGCAGCACTGAACACTGAAGCTTTCTTT